This entry lists 5 T cell receptor beta chains sequenced from one sample in a study of cytomegalovirus exposure and HLA in healthy donors (dated by TCRdb to between 2016 and 2019). The library relied on the immunoSEQ multiplex PCR assay. A mixture of 60 forward primers for TCR Vbeta segments and 13 reverse primers for TCR Jbeta segments was used in the multiplex PCR. Drawn from immuneACCESS, this table holds only the in-frame rearrangements with V and J called that TCRdb kept. Clones are partly lost; checked studies trace under half to an unresolved V gene and leave the rest unexplained. Here the sample has more than 150,000 clones; 82% occur a single time. The top ten clones comprise less than 2% of the sample. Sequenced material: PBMCs. These TCRs come from a man aged 40-49 years in good health and CMV-seronegative.

V is TRBV19 and J is TRBJ1-1; no clear D. This CDR3 spans 14 amino acids. V was trimmed by 5 bases and J by 4 bases, leaving 14 bases between them. CDR1 is LNHDA, CDR2 SQIVND, per germline (reference sequence). The CDR3 DNA follows: TGTGCCAGTAGTCCAGGCCCGGTACCCACTGAAGCTTTCTTT. Translation gives CASSPGPVPTEAFF.

The chain is built from TRBV2 and TRBJ2-7; TRBD1 aligns across 8 bases. The V gene's germline CDR1 is SNHLY and CDR2 FYNNEI. Trimming at V came to 5 bases and at J to 5 bases, leaving 8 bases not matched to a gene. The CDR3 covers 14 residues. The CDR3 spells CASSLDRAVHEQYF. CDR3 bases: TGTGCCAGCAGTCTGGACAGGGCAGTCCACGAGCAGTACTTC.

This clone was observed a few times. The chain has TRBV6-1 and TRBJ2-3, with TRBD2 as a possible D gene (7 bases). The germline CDR1 and CDR2 sequences are MNHNS and SASEGT. This CDR3 is built from 14 residues. V shed 3 bases and J shed 6 bases, with 13 bases lying between them. In DNA, the CDR3 is TGTGCCAGCAGTGAGGGGGGGGCGGTGGATACGCAGTATTTT. As protein: CASSEGGAVDTQYF.

The CDR3 here is CAWRQGVSTDTQYF. CDR3 in DNA: TGTGCCTGGAGACAGGGGGTGAGCACAGATACGCAGTATTTT. The chain has TRBV30 and TRBJ2-3, with TRBD1 matching over 8 bases. Per the germline V gene, CDR1 is GTSNPN and CDR2 is SVGIG (reference sequence). The ends lost 3 bases at V and 0 bases at J; junction bases unmatched: 2. The CDR3 has 14 residues.

CDR3 sequence (DNA): TGCGCCAGCAGCTGGGACGGGAGCTCCTACAATGAGCAGTTCTTC. Encoded protein: CASSWDGSSYNEQFF. The chain combines TRBV5-1 with TRBJ2-1; a weak D match, TRBD2 (6 bases). Germline lookup yields CDR1 SGHRS and CDR2 YFSETQ. The CDR3 runs 15 residues. Trimming left V 3 bases short and J 0 bases short, with 10 bases between.